This T cell receptor beta chain was found in a study of Ad26.COV2.S vaccination and SARS-CoV-2 variants. Study observations and caveats: Vaccine recipients showed a spike-specific TCR breadth that was higher than in placebo recipients. Placebo recipients and vaccine recipients were similar in non-spike TCR breadth. Total T cell responses were possibly underestimated by TCR breadth and depth analyses.

Generated by immunoSEQ multiplex PCR, the TCRdb table keeps only in-frame clones and is missing some. The sample records 100,000 or so clones, around three quarters being singletons. This clone has a count of ten or more. Its antigen remains unidentified. This clonotype was obtained from a human donor who had recovered from COVID-19. This specimen consisted of peripheral blood, obtained after recovery from COVID-19.

CDR3 loop: CASSPNPRSDTEAFF. The CDR3 nucleotides read TGTGCCAGCTCACCAAATCCCCGATCGGACACTGAAGCTTTCTTT. The J gene is TRBJ1-1, the V gene TRBV18, with D uncertain. CDR1 and CDR2 (germline): KGHSH, LQKENI. The V end was cut by 2 bases, the J end by 3 bases, with 13 bases between. The CDR3 is made up of 15 amino acids.